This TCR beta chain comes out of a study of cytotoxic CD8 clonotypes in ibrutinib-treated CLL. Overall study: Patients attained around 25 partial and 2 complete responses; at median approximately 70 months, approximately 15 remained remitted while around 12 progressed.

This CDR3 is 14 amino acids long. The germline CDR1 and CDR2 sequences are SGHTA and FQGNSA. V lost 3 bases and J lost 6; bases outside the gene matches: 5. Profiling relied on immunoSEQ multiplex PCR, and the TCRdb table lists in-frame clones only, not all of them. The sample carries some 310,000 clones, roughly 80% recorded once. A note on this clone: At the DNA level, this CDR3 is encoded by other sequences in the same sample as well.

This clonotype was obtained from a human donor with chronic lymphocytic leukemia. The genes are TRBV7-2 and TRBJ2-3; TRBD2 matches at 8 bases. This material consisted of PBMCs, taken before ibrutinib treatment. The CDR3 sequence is CASSLVSGTDTQYF. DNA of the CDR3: TGTGCCAGCAGCTTGGTTAGCGGGACGGATACGCAGTATTTT.